This entry is about one TCR beta chain. Its specificity is unknown. Individuals having autoimmune disease history or systemic immunosuppression were not enrolled. Trimming cost V 8 bases and J 2 bases, with 11 bases left between them. The CDR3 is made up of 13 amino acids. Germline CDR1 is LGHNA and CDR2 is YNFKEQ. Using immunoSEQ multiplex PCR, the repertoire was profiled, and TCRdb retains in-frame clones only, with some absent. The table includes 40,000 to 45,000 clones, around 88% detected once. This sample was taken from a study of OX40 agonist ivuxolimab in advanced cancers. Findings and caveats of the study: CD8+ T cells were the subset that, on average, had more expanded clones than CD4+.

V and J are TRBV4-2 and TRBJ2-3, with D perhaps matching TRBD1 or TRBD2 (5 bases each). The origin of this receptor is an adult with an advanced solid tumor such as melanoma, head and neck, liver or kidney cancer. The starting material was CD4+ or CD8+ T cells sorted from blood, obtained in a trial of the OX40 agonist ivuxolimab. CDR3 sequence (DNA): TGTGCCAGCCGGGACCTAACCACAGATACGCAGTATTTT. Protein sequence: CASRDLTTDTQYF.